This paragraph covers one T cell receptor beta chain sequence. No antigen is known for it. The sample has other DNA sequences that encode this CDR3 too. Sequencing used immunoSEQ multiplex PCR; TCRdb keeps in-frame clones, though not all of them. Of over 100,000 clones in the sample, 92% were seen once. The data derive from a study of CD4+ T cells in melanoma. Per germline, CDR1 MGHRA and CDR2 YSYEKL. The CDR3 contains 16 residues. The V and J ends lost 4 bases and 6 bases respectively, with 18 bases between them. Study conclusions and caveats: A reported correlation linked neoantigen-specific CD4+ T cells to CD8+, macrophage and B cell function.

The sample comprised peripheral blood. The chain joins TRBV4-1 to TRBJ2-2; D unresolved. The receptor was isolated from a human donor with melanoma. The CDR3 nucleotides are TGCGCCAGCAGCCTCATAAAAAGGGATATGTCCGGGGAGCTGTTTTTT. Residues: CASSLIKRDMSGELFF.